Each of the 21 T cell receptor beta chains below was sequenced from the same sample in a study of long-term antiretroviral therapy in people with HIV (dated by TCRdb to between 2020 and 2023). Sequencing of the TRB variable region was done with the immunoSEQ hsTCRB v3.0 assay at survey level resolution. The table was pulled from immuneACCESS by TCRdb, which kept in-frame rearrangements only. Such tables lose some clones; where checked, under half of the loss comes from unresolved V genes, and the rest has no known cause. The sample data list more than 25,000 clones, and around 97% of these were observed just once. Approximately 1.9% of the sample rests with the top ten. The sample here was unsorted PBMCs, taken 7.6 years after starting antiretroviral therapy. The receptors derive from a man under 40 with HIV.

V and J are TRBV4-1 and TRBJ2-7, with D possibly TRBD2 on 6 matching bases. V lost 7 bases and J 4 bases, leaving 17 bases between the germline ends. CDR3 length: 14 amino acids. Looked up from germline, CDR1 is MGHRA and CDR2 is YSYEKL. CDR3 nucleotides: TGCGCCAGCACTCCCTCTACGGGAGTGTACGAGCAGTACTTC. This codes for CASTPSTGVYEQYF.

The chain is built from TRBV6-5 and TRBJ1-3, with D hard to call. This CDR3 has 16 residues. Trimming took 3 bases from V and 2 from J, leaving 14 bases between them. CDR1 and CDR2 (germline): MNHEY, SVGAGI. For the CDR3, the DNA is TGTGCCAGCAGTTATCGTCCAACCGCTCCTGGAAACACCATATATTTT. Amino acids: CASSYRPTAPGNTIYF.

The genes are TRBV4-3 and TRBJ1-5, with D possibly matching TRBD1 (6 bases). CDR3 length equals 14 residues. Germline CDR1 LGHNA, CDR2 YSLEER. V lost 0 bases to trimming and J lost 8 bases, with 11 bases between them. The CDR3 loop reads CASSQDRGGKPQHF. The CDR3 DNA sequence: TGCGCCAGCAGCCAAGACAGGGGTGGGAAGCCCCAGCATTTT.

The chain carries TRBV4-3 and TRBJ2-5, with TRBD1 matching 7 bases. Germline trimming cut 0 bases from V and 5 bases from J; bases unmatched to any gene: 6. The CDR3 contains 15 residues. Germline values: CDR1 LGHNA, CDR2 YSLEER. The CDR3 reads CASSQDKGQEETQYF. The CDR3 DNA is TGCGCCAGCAGCCAAGACAAAGGACAGGAGGAGACCCAGTACTTC.

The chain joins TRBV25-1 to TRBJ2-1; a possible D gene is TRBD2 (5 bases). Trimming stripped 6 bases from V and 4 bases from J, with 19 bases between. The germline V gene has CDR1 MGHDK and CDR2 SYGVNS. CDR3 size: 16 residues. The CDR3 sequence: CASRLVTGDGYNEQFF. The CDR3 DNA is TGTGCCAGCAGGCTAGTGACCGGGGATGGGTACAATGAGCAGTTCTTC. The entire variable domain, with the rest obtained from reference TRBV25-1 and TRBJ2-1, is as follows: EADIYQTPRYLVIGTGKKITLECSQTMGHDKMYWYQQDPGMELHLIHYSYGVNSTEKGDLSSESTVSRIRTEHFPLTLESARPSHTSQYLCASRLVTGDGYNEQFFGPGTRLTVL.

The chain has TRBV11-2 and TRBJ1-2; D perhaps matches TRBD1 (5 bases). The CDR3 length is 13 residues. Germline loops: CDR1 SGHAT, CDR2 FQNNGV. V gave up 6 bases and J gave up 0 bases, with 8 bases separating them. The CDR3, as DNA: TGTGCCAGCAGGGGGCCTCCTAACTATGGCTACACCTTC. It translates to CASRGPPNYGYTF.

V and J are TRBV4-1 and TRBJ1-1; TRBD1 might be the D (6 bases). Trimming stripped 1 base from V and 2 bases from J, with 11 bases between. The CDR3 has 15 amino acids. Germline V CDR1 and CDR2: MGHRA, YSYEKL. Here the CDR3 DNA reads TGCGCCAGCAGCCAAGTCCTGACAGGAAACACTGAAGCTTTCTTT. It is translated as CASSQVLTGNTEAFF.

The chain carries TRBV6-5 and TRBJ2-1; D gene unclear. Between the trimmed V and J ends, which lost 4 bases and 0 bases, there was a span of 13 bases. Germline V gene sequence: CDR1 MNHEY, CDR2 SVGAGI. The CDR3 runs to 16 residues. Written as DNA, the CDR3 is TGTGCCAGCAGTTTAAGGTCCCGGATCTCCTACAATGAGCAGTTCTTC. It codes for CASSLRSRISYNEQFF.

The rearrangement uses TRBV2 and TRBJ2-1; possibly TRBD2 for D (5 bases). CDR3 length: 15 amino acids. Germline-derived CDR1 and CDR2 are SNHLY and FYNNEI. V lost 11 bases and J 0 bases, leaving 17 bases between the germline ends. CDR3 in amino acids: CAGGFRDRSYNEQFF. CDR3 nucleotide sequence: TGTGCCGGAGGATTTAGAGACCGCTCCTACAATGAGCAGTTCTTC.

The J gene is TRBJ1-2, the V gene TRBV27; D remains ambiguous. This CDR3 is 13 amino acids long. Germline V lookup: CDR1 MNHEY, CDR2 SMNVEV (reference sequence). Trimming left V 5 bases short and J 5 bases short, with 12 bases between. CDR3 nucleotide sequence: TGTGCCAGCAGTCCAGCCGGGCTTTATGGCTACACCTTC. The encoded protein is CASSPAGLYGYTF.

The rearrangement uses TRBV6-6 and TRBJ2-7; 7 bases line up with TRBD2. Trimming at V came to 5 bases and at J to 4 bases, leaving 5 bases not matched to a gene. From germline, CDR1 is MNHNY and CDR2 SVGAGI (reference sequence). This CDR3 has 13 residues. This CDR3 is CASSNGGRYEQYF. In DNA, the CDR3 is TGTGCCAGCAGTAACGGGGGGAGGTACGAGCAGTACTTC.

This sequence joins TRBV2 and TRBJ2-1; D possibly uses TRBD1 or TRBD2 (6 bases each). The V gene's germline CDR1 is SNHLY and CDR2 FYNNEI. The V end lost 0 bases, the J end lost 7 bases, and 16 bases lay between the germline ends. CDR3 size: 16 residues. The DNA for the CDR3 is TGTGCCAGCAGTGAAGCAGGAGGGACACCCGGGAATGAGCAGTTCTTC. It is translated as CASSEAGGTPGNEQFF.

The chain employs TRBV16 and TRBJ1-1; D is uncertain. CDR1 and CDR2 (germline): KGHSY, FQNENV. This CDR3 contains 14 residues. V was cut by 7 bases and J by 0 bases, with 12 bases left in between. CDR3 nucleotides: TGTGCCAGCACCATCAGTAGACTGAACACTGAAGCTTTCTTT. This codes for CASTISRLNTEAFF.

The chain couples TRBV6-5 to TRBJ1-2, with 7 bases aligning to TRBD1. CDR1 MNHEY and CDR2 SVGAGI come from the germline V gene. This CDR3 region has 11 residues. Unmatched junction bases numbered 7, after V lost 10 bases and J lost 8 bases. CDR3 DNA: TGTGCCACCAGGGGGATCGGGGGCTACACCTTC. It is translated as CATRGIGGYTF.

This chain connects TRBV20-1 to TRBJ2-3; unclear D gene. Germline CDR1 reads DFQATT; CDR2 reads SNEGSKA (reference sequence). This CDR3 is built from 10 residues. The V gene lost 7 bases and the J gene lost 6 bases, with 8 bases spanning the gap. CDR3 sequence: CSGGGDTQYF. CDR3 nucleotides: TGCAGTGGCGGTGGGGATACGCAGTATTTT.

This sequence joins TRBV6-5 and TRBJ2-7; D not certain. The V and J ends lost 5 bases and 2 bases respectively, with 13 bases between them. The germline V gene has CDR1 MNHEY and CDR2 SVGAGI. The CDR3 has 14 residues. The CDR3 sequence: CASSPGQSPYEQYF. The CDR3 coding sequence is TGTGCCAGCAGTCCCGGGCAATCACCCTACGAGCAGTACTTC.

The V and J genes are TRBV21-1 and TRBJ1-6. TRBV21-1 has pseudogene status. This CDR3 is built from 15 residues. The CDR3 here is CASSTRLHKNSPLHF. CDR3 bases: TGTGCCAGCAGCACCCGACTACACAAAAATTCACCCCTCCACTTT.

The CDR3 spells CASTPRQRAYEQYF. CDR3 coding DNA: TGTGCCAGCACTCCGAGACAGAGAGCCTACGAGCAGTACTTC. J is TRBJ2-7 and V is TRBV2, with D possibly being TRBD1 (5 bases). This CDR3 contains 14 residues. Trimming took off 7 bases at V and 2 bases at J, with 15 bases between the two ends. CDR1 and CDR2 from the germline V gene are SNHLY and FYNNEI.

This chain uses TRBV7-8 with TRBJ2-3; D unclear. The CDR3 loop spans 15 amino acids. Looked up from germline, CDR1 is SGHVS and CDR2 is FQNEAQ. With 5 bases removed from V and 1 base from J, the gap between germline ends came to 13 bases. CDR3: CASSLGQQGTDTQYF. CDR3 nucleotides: TGTGCCAGCAGCCTAGGGCAGCAGGGCACAGATACGCAGTATTTT.

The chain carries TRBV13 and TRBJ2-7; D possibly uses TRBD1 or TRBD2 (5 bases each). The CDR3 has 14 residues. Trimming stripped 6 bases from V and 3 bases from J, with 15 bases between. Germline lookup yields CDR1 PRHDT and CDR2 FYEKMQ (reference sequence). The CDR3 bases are TGTGCCAGCAGGGGACGACATCGAAGCTACGAGCAGTACTTC. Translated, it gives CASRGRHRSYEQYF. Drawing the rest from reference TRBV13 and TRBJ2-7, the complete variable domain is AAGVIQSPRHLIKEKRETATLKCYPIPRHDTVYWYQQGPGQDPQFLISFYEKMQSDKGSIPDRFSAQQFSDYHSELNMSSLELGDSALYFCASRGRHRSYEQYFGPGTRLTVT.

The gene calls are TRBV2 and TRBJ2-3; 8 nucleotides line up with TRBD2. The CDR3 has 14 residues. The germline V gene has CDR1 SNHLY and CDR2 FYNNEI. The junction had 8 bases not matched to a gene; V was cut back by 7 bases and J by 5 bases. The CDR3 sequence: CASNRGGLRDTQYF. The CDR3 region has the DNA TGTGCCAGCAACCGGGGGGGCCTTAGAGATACGCAGTATTTT.